These 4 T cell receptor beta chains originate from one sample sequenced in a study of blood T cells in healthy people across ages. A sample-barcoded 5' primer and a J-beta primer mix were used in a second PCR of roughly 7 to 11 cycles. One entry per CDR3 protein results from TCRdb running MiXCR on the 5' RACE reads. The sample includes 1.5 million to 2 million distinct CDR3 sequences, about 50% of them seen just once. Source material: blood. These receptors all stem from a woman aged 40 to 50 in good health.

CDR3 region: CASSLTGGTTLQETQYF. The CDR3 region has the DNA TGCGCCAGCAGCTTGACGGGGGGCACGACACTACAAGAGACCCAGTACTTC. The V and J genes are TRBV5-1 and TRBJ2-5, with a possible D match to TRBD2 (7 bases). This CDR3 contains 17 residues. Germline-derived CDR1 and CDR2 are SGHRS and YFSETQ. Between the trimmed V and J ends, which lost 1 base and 2 bases, there was a span of 18 bases.

The genes are TRBV4-3 and TRBJ1-2; 9 bases are shared with TRBD1. The V gene end was trimmed by 2 bases and the J gene end by 8 bases; junction bases not matched to a gene: 12. CDR1 and CDR2 (germline): LGHNA, YSLEER. The CDR3 sequence is 16 residues long. The CDR3, as DNA: TGCGCCAGCAGCCAAAACCCAACGGGACAGGGATGCGGCTACACCTTC. Residues: CASSQNPTGQGCGYTF.

The genes are TRBV20-1 and TRBJ2-1; 12 nucleotides match TRBD1. J gave up 5 bases and V 1 base, and 9 bases lay outside the gene matches. CDR1 is DFQATT, CDR2 SNEGSKA, per germline (reference sequence). CDR3 length: 17 amino acids. CDR3 region: CSARARDRGPLNNEQFF. The CDR3 bases are TGCAGTGCTAGAGCCCGGGACAGGGGGCCGCTTAACAATGAGCAGTTCTTC.

This clonotype was seen a few times. V and J are TRBV5-1 and TRBJ2-7; 7 bases agree with TRBD2. V lost 4 bases to trimming and J lost 5 bases; unmatched junction nucleotides: 6. The germline gives CDR1 SGHRS, CDR2 YFSETQ. The CDR3 runs to 13 residues. The DNA of the CDR3 is TGCGCCAGCAGCGGACTTCGGGGGGACGAGCAGTACTTC. Residues: CASSGLRGDEQYF.